One and the same sample provided the 24 T cell receptor beta chains below, sequenced in a study of blood T cell repertoires in COVID-19. Assay: immunoSEQ multiplex PCR; the TCRdb copy retains only in-frame clones and omits some. Of about 190,000 clones in the sample, nearly 90% were seen once. Sequencing was performed on peripheral blood. The receptors shown here come from a man aged 45-65 years with acute or convalescent COVID-19.

The genes are TRBV4-2 and TRBJ2-1; D perhaps matches TRBD1 (6 bases). This CDR3 has 14 residues. Trimming cost V 0 bases and J 7 bases, with 10 bases left between them. Germline CDR1 LGHNA, CDR2 YNFKEQ. CDR3 loop: CASSQETGINEQFF. CDR3 in DNA: TGTGCCAGCAGCCAAGAAACAGGGATAAATGAGCAGTTCTTC.

The chain recombines TRBV24-1 with TRBJ2-5; the D gene is possibly TRBD1 (5 bases). Germline V gene sequence: CDR1 KGHDR, CDR2 SFDVKD. This CDR3 has 13 amino acids. The V end was cut by 4 bases, the J end by 6 bases, with 11 bases between. Here the CDR3 DNA reads TGTGCCACCAGTGACCCGACAGTCCAGACCCAGTACTTC. Amino acids: CATSDPTVQTQYF.

V is TRBV27 and J is TRBJ1-5; 9 nucleotides align to TRBD1. The CDR3 is 17 amino acids. V gave up 5 bases and J gave up 4 bases; unmatched junction bases: 12. Germline CDR1 MNHEY, CDR2 SMNVEV (reference sequence). The CDR3 region is CASSPRLSGTGNQPQHF. CDR3 in DNA: TGTGCCAGCAGTCCTAGGCTGTCCGGGACAGGGAATCAGCCCCAGCATTTT.

Only a few counts were recorded for this clone. The chain carries TRBV6-6 and TRBJ2-2, with D perhaps TRBD2 (5 bases). Germline V gene sequence: CDR1 MNHNY, CDR2 SVGAGI (reference sequence). Trimming removed 5 bases from V and 6 bases from J, with 13 bases in between. The CDR3 consists of 14 residues. In nucleotides, the CDR3 is TGTGCCAGCAGTGCAAACAGCGGCGCCGGGGAGCTGTTTTTT. Protein: CASSANSGAGELFF.

There are a few counts of this clone. The chain couples TRBV23-1 to TRBJ2-7, with TRBD1 matching 10 bases. TRBV23-1 is flagged as an ORF with uncertain function. The CDR3 has 16 residues. V lost 3 bases to trimming and J lost 2 bases; unmatched junction nucleotides: 7. The CDR3 reads CASSHAGTGVPYEQYV. CDR3 in DNA: TGCGCCAGCAGTCACGCCGGGACAGGGGTACCCTACGAGCAGTACGTC.

The chain combines TRBV30 with TRBJ1-4, with D maybe TRBD1 (5 bases). Trimming cost V 0 bases and J 7 bases, with 15 bases left between them. This CDR3 comprises 15 residues. Germline-derived CDR1 and CDR2 are GTSNPN and SVGIG (reference sequence). The CDR3: CAWSVHGGGSEKLFF. CDR3 DNA sequence: TGTGCCTGGAGTGTACACGGGGGAGGAAGTGAAAAACTGTTTTTT.

This clone appeared a few times. This chain uses TRBV29-1 with TRBJ1-1, with unresolved D. CDR3 length: 13 residues. CDR1 is SQVTM, CDR2 ANQGSEA, per germline. V was trimmed by 5 bases and J by 5 bases, leaving 15 bases between them. The CDR3 DNA follows: TGCAGCGTTTTAGGAGGGAGATATACTGAAGCTTTCTTT. This encodes CSVLGGRYTEAFF.

The chain recombines TRBV7-9 with TRBJ2-7; no clear D. The ends were cut back, 2 bases at V and 4 bases at J, with 6 bases in the middle. The CDR3 has 12 residues. Germline CDR1 reads SEHNR; CDR2 reads FQNEAQ (reference sequence). CDR3 protein: CASSLRAYEQYF. The CDR3 region has the DNA TGTGCCAGCAGCTTACGCGCATACGAGCAGTACTTC.

This clone came up once. The J gene is TRBJ1-1, the V gene TRBV5-1; TRBD1 matches 9 bases. J gave up 4 bases and V 1 base, and 8 bases lay outside the gene matches. Germline CDR1 reads SGHRS; CDR2 reads YFSETQ. The CDR3 totals 16 residues. CDR3 DNA sequence: TGCGCCAGCAGCTTGTCGGGACAGGGCAAGGGCACTGAAGCTTTCTTT. This codes for CASSLSGQGKGTEAFF. The whole variable domain, remainder taken from reference TRBV5-1 and TRBJ1-1, is KAGVTQTPRYLIKTRGQQVTLSCSPISGHRSVSWYQQTPGQGLQFLFEYFSETQRNKGNFPGRFSGRQFSNSRSEMNVSTLELGDSALYLCASSLSGQGKGTEAFFGQGTRLTVV.

The V call is TRBV19, the J call TRBJ2-2; 10 nucleotides align to TRBD2. CDR1 and CDR2 (germline): LNHDA, SQIVND (reference sequence). V was pared by 4 bases and J by 6 bases, with 5 bases of the junction left unmatched. The CDR3 totals 15 residues. CDR3 sequence: CASSTSSGSAGELFF. The DNA of the CDR3 is TGTGCCAGTAGTACCTCTAGCGGGAGTGCCGGGGAGCTGTTTTTT.

The CDR3 sequence is CASSYQREVNEQFF. The CDR3 bases are TGTGCCAGCTCTTACCAGCGGGAGGTTAATGAGCAGTTCTTC. The V gene is TRBV7-9, the J gene TRBJ2-1; 9 bases fit TRBD2. Germline assignment: CDR1 SEHNR and CDR2 FQNEAQ (reference sequence). J was trimmed by 7 bases and V by 8 bases; bases with no gene match: 9. The CDR3 is made up of 14 amino acids.

The J gene is TRBJ1-5, the V gene TRBV3-1 (or the pseudogene TRBV3-2); perhaps TRBD1 as D (5 bases). The germline gives CDR1 LGHDT, CDR2 YNNKEL (reference sequence). This CDR3 has 16 amino acids. The V end lost 1 base, the J end lost 2 bases, and 12 bases lay between the germline ends. The CDR3 loop is CASSQGQWGGNQPQHF. Written as DNA, the CDR3 is TGTGCCAGCAGCCAAGGTCAGTGGGGGGGCAATCAGCCCCAGCATTTT.

The genes are TRBV4-1 and TRBJ2-5; 8 nucleotides align to TRBD1. CDR3 size: 15 residues. CDR1 and CDR2 from the germline V gene are MGHRA and YSYEKL. With V trimmed by 3 bases and J by 5 bases, 8 bases remained unmatched. CDR3 residues: CASSQIPDRDETQYF. CDR3 nucleotides: TGCGCCAGCAGCCAGATACCGGACAGGGATGAGACCCAGTACTTC.

V gene TRBV27 combines with J gene TRBJ1-1, with TRBD1 as a possible D gene (6 bases). The CDR3 has 12 residues. Germline V lookup: CDR1 MNHEY, CDR2 SMNVEV (reference sequence). Trimming shortened V by 5 bases and J by 9 bases, and 13 bases separated the two germline ends. The DNA for the CDR3 is TGTGCCAGCAGTCCCCTGACAGGTAAAGCTTTCTTT. As protein: CASSPLTGKAFF.

The chain joins TRBV21-1 to TRBJ1-1. TRBV21-1 is described as a pseudogene. CDR3 length: 12 amino acids. The CDR3 DNA is TGTGCCAGCACCTACGGGGGTACTGAAGCTTTCTTT. Translation gives CASTYGGTEAFF.

This chain joins TRBV6-2 or TRBV6-3 and TRBJ2-3; 7 bases map to TRBD1. The CDR3 contains 14 residues. V was clipped by 6 bases and J by 9 bases; unmatched bases: 12. Germline V gives CDR1 MNHEY, CDR2 SVGEGT. As DNA, the CDR3 is TGTGCCAGCAGCTGGGCCAAGGGGGCTCCGACGCAGTATTTT. Encoded protein: CASSWAKGAPTQYF.

This rearrangement joins TRBV27 to TRBJ1-1; D possibly corresponds to TRBD1 (6 bases). The CDR3 has 16 residues. Germline assignment: CDR1 MNHEY and CDR2 SMNVEV (reference sequence). V lost 3 bases and J 1 base, leaving 15 bases between the germline ends. CDR3 in amino acids: CASSFRPGTQNTEAFF. CDR3 DNA sequence: TGTGCCAGCAGTTTCCGGCCCGGGACACAGAACACTGAAGCTTTCTTT.

V gene TRBV6-5 combines with J gene TRBJ1-2; 11 bases map to TRBD1. V trimming: 0 bases; J trimming: 3 bases; junction bases outside the gene matches: 3. This CDR3 region has 16 residues. From germline, CDR1 is MNHEY and CDR2 SVGAGI. The CDR3 loop is CASSYSWTGGDYGYTF. In nucleotides, the CDR3 is TGTGCCAGCAGTTACTCGTGGACAGGGGGCGACTATGGCTACACCTTC.

This clone was detected a few times. This rearrangement joins TRBV5-1 to TRBJ1-2, with D perhaps TRBD1 (6 bases). Germline V CDR1 and CDR2: SGHRS, YFSETQ. The CDR3 loop spans 15 amino acids. V was cut by 4 bases and J by 4 bases, with 17 bases left in between. CDR3 protein: CASSPDRLWGYGYTF. CDR3 bases: TGCGCCAGCAGCCCTGACAGGCTCTGGGGCTATGGCTACACCTTC.

The rearrangement links TRBV5-6 to TRBJ1-6; possible D gene TRBD1, 6 bases. V dropped 0 bases and J dropped 13 bases, with 17 bases sitting between them. The CDR3 has 15 amino acids. Germline V gives CDR1 SGHDT, CDR2 YYEEEE. CDR3 nucleotide sequence: TGTGCCAGCAGCTTGGCGGGACAACGCGAATTCCCCCTCCACTTT. Translation: CASSLAGQREFPLHF. The full variable domain, its missing parts supplied by reference TRBV5-6 and TRBJ1-6, is DAGVTQSPTHLIKTRGQQVTLRCSPKSGHDTVSWYQQALGQGPQFIFQYYEEEERQRGNFPDRFSGHQFPNYSSELNVNALLLGDSALYLCASSLAGQREFPLHFGNGTRLTVT.

V is TRBV23-1 and J is TRBJ2-7; 9 bases are a match to TRBD2. TRBV23-1 is flagged as an ORF with uncertain function. After removal of 5 bases from V and 4 bases from J, the junction contained 24 bases not matched to a gene. The CDR3 totals 20 residues. CDR3 sequence (DNA): TGCGCCAGCAGTTCCCTCGTAAGCCTAGCGGGACATCTATTCGATTACGAGCAGTACTTC. Its translation is CASSSLVSLAGHLFDYEQYF.

The rearrangement uses TRBV4-2 and TRBJ1-5; D gene uncertain. The ends were cut back, 4 bases at V and 9 bases at J, with 13 bases in the middle. CDR1 LGHNA and CDR2 YNFKEQ come from the germline V gene. The CDR3 has 13 amino acids. The chain's CDR3 is CASSPTPSGPQHF. The CDR3 bases are TGTGCCAGCAGCCCTACGCCGTCTGGGCCCCAGCATTTT.

This sequence joins TRBV7-9 and TRBJ2-5; a possible D gene is TRBD2 (5 bases). V lost 5 bases, J lost 7 bases, and 14 bases lay in between. This CDR3 comprises 13 residues. The germline gives CDR1 SEHNR, CDR2 FQNEAQ (reference sequence). The chain's CDR3 is CASSDSASGTQYF. DNA of the CDR3: TGTGCCAGCAGCGATAGCGCATCGGGGACCCAGTACTTC. The full variable domain, in which reference TRBV7-9 and TRBJ2-5 provide the parts outside the CDR3, is DTGVSQNPRHKITKRGQNVTFRCDPISEHNRLYWYRQTLGQGPEFLTYFQNEAQLEKSRLLSDRFSAERPKGSFSTLEIQRTEQGDSAMYLCASSDSASGTQYFGPGTRLLVL.

The DNA of the CDR3 is TGTGCCAGCAGTAGACCCCTACAGGGGGGACCCACAGATACGCAGTATTTT. Translated, it gives CASSRPLQGGPTDTQYF. The chain uses TRBV7-3 and TRBJ2-3; 8 bases fit TRBD1. J gave up 2 bases and V 6 bases, and 13 bases lay outside the gene matches. The germline V gene has CDR1 SGHTA and CDR2 FQGTGA. The CDR3 extends over 17 amino acids.